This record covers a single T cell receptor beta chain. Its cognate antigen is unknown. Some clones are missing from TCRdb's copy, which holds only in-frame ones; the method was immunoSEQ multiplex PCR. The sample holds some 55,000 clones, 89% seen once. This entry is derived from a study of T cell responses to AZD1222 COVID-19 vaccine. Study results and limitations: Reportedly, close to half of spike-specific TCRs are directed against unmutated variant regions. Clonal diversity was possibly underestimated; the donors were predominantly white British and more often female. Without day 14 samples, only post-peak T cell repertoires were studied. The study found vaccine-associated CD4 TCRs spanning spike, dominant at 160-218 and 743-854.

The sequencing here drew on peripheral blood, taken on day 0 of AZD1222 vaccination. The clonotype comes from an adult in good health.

CDR3 loop: CASSLDGVDTEAFF. DNA of the CDR3: TGTGCCAGCAGCTTAGATGGGGTCGACACTGAAGCTTTCTTT. The chain links TRBV11-2 to TRBJ1-1, with no clear D. Trimming cost V 0 bases and J 3 bases, with 8 bases left between them. There are 14 residues in the CDR3. Germline CDR1 SGHAT, CDR2 FQNNGV. The whole variable domain, filled in from reference TRBV11-2 and TRBJ1-1, reads EAGVAQSPRYKIIEKRQSVAFWCNPISGHATLYWYQQILGQGPKLLIQFQNNGVVDDSQLPKDRFSAERLKGVDSTLKIQPAKLEDSAVYLCASSLDGVDTEAFFGQGTRLTVV.